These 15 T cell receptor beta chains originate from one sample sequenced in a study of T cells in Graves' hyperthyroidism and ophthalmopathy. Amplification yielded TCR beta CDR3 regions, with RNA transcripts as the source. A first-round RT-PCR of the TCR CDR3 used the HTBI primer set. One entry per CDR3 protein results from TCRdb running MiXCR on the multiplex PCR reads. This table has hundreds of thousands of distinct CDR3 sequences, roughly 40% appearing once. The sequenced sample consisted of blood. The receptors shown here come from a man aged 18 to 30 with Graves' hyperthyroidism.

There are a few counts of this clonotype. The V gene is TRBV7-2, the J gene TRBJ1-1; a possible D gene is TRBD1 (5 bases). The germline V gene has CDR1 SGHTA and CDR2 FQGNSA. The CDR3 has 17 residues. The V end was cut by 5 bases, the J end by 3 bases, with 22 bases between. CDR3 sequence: CASSPRSLWGRDTEAFF. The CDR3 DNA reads TGTGCCAGCAGCCCCCGGTCGTTGTGGGGACGGGACACTGAAGCTTTCTTT.

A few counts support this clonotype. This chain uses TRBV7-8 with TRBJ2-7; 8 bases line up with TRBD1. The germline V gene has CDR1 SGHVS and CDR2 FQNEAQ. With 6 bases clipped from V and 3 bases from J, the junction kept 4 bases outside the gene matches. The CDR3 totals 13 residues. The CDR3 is CASRQGVGYEQYF. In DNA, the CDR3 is TGTGCCAGCAGACAGGGGGTAGGCTACGAGCAGTACTTC.

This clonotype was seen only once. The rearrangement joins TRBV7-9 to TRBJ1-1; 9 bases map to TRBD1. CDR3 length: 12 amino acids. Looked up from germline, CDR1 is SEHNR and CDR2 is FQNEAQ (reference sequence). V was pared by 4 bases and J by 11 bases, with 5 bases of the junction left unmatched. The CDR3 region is CASSSTGGLAFF. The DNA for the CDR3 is TGTGCCAGCAGCTCGACAGGGGGTTTGGCTTTCTTT. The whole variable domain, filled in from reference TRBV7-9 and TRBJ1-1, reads DTGVSQNPRHKITKRGQNVTFRCDPISEHNRLYWYRQTLGQGPEFLTYFQNEAQLEKSRLLSDRFSAERPKGSFSTLEIQRTEQGDSAMYLCASSSTGGLAFFGQGTRLTVV.

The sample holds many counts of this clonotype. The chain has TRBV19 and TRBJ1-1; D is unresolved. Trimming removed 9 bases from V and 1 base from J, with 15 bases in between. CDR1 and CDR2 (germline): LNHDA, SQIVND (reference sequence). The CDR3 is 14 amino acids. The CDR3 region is CASSTTDSNTEAFF. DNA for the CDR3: TGTGCCAGCAGCACGACGGACTCGAACACTGAAGCTTTCTTT.

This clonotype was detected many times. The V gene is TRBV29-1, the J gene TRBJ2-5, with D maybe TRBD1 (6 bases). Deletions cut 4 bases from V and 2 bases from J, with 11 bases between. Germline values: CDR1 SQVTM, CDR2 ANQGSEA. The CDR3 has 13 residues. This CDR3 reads CSVAGATQETQYF. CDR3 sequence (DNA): TGCAGCGTTGCAGGGGCTACGCAAGAGACCCAGTACTTC.

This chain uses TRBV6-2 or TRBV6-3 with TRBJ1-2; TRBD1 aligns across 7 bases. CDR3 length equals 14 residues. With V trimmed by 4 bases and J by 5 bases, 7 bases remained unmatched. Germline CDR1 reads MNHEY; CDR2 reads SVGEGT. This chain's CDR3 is CASSLPTGTYGYTF. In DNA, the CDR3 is TGTGCCAGCAGTTTGCCGACAGGGACATATGGCTACACCTTC.

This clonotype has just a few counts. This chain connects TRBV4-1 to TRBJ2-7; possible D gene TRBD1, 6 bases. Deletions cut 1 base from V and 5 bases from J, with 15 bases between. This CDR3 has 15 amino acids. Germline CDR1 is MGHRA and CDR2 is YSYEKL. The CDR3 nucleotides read TGCGCCAGCAGCCAAGTAGATCCAGGGGACCACGAGCAGTACTTC. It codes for CASSQVDPGDHEQYF.

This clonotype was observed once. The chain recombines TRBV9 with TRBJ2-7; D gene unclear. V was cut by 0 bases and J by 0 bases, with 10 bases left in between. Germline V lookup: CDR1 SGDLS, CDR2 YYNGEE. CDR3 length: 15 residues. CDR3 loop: CASSVGIGNSYEQYF. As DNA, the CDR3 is TGTGCCAGCAGCGTAGGAATAGGGAACTCCTACGAGCAGTACTTC.

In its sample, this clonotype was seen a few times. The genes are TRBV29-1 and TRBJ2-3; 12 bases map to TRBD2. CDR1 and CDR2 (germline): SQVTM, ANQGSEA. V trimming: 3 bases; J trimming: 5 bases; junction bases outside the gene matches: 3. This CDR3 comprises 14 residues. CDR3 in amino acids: CSVETSGGIDTQYF. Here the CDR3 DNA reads TGCAGCGTTGAGACTAGCGGGGGTATAGATACGCAGTATTTT.

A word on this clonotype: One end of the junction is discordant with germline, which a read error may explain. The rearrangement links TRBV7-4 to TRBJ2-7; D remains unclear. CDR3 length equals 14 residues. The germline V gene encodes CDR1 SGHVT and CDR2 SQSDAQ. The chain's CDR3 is CASSLGNGSYEQYF. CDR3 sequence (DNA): TGCGCCAGCAGCTTAGGGAACGGTTCCTACGAGCAGTACTTC.

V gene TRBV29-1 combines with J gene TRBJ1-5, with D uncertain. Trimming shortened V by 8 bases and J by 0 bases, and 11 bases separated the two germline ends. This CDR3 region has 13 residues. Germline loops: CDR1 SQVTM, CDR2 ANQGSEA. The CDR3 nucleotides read TGCAGCAGTGGGCCGTATAGCAATCAGCCCCAGCATTTT. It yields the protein CSSGPYSNQPQHF.

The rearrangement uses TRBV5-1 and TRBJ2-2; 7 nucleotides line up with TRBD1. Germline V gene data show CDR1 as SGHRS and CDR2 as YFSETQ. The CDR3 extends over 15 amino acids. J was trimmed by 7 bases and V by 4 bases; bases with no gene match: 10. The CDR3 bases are TGCGCCAGCAGCCCGCGACAGGGCGGTGACGGGGAGCTGTTTTTT. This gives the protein CASSPRQGGDGELFF.

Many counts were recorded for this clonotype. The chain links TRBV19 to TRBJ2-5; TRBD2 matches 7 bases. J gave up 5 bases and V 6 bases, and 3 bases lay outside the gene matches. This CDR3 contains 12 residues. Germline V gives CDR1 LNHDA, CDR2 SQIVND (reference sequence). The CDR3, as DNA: TGTGCCAGTAGGGCGGGGGAGGAGACCCAGTACTTC. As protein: CASRAGEETQYF. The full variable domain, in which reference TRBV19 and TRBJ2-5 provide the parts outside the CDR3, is DGGITQSPKYLFRKEGQNVTLSCEQNLNHDAMYWYRQDPGQGLRLIYYSQIVNDFQKGDIAEGYSVSREKKESFPLTVTSAQKNPTAFYLCASRAGEETQYFGPGTRLLVL.

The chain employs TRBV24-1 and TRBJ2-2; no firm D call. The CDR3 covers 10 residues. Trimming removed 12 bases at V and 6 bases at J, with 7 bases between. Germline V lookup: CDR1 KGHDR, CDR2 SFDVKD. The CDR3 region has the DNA TGTGCCGCCACTTCCGGGGAGCTGTTTTTT. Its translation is CAATSGELFF.

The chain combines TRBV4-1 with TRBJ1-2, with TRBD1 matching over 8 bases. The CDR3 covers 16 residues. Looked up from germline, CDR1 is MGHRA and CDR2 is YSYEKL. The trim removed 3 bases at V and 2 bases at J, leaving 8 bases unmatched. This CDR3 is CASSHLAGGSNYGYTF. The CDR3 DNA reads TGCGCCAGCAGCCACCTTGCAGGGGGCAGCAACTATGGCTACACCTTC.